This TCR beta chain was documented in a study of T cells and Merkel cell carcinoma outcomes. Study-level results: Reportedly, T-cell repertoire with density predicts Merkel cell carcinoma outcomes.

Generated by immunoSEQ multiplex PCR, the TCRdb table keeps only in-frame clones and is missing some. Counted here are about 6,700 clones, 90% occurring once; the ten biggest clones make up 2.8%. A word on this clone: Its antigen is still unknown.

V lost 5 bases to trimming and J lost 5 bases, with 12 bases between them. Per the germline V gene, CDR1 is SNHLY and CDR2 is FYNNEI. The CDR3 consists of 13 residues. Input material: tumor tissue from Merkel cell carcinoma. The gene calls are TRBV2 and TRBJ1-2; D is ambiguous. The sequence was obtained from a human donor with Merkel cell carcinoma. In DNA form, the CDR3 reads TGTGCCAGCAGTTGGGCGGGTAAGTATGGCTACACCTTC. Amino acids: CASSWAGKYGYTF.